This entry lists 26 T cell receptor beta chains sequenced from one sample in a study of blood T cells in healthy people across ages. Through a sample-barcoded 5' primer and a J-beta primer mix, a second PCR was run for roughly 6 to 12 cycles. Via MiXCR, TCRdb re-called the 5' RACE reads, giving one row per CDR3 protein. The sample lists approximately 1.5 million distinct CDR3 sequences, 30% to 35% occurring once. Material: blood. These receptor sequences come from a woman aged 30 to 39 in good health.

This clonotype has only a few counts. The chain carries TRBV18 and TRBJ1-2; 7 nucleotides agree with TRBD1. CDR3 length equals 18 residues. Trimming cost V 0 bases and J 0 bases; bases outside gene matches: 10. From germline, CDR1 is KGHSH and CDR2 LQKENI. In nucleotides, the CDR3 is TGTGCCAGCTCACCACCAGGGGACAGTACTTTAGCTAACTATGGCTACACCTTC. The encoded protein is CASSPPGDSTLANYGYTF.

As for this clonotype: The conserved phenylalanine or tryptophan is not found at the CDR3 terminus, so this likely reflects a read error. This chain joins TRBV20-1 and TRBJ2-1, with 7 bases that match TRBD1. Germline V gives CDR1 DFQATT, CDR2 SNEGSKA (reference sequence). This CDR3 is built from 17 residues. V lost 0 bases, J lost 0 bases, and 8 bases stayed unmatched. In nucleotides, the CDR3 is TGCAGTGCTAGAGACCCCCTCGGGGACAGCTCCTACAATGAGCAGTTCTCC. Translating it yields CSARDPLGDSSYNEQFS.

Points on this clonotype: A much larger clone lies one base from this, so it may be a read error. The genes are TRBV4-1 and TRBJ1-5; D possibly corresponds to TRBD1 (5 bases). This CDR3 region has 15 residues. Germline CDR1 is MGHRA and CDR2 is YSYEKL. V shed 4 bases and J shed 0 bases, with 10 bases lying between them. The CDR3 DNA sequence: TGCGCCAGCAGCCCCAGACAGTATAGCAATCAGCCCCAGCATTTT. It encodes CASSPRQYSNQPQHF.

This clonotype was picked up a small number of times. The CDR3 region is CASSRSSYTDTQYF. The CDR3 region has the DNA TGTGCCAGCAGTCGTAGCTCCTATACAGATACGCAGTATTTT. The chain uses TRBV6-1 and TRBJ2-3; D is undetermined. Germline CDR1 is MNHNS and CDR2 is SASEGT. The CDR3 contains 14 residues. Trimming shortened V by 5 bases and J by 3 bases, and 12 bases separated the two germline ends.

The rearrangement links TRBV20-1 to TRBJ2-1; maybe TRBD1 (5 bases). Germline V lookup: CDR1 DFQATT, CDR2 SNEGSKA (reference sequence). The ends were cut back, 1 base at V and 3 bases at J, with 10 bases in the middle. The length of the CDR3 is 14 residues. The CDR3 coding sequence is TGCAGTGCTAGAGGCAGGGTTTTCTACAATGAGCAGTTCTTC. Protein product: CSARGRVFYNEQFF.

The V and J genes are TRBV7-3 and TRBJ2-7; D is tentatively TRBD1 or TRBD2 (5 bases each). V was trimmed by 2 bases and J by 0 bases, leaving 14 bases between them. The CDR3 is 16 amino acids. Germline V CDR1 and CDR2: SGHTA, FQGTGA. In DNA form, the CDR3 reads TGTGCCAGCAGCTTATGGCTACGGGACGGCTCCTACGAGCAGTACTTC. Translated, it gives CASSLWLRDGSYEQYF.

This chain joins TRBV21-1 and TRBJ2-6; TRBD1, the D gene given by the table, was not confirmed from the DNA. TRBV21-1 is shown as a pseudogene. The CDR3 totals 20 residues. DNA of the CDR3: TGTGCCAGCAGCAAACCCCGAGGGCAGGGTAAGGTTTCTGGGGCCAACGTCCTGACTTTC. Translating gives CASSKPRGQGKVSGANVLTF.

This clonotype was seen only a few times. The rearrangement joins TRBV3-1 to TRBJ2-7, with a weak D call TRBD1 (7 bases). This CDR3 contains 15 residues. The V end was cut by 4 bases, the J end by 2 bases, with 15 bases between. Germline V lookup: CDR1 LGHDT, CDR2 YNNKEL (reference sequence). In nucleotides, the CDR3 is TGTGCCAGCAGCCCCGGAGGGACAGCCACCTACGAGCAGTACTTC. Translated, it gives CASSPGGTATYEQYF.

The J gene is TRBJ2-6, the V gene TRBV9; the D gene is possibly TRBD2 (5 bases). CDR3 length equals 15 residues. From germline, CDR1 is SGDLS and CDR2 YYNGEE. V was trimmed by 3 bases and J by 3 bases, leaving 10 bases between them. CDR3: CASSGSGGGANVLTF. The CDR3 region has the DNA TGTGCCAGCAGCGGGTCAGGAGGTGGGGCCAACGTCCTGACTTTC.

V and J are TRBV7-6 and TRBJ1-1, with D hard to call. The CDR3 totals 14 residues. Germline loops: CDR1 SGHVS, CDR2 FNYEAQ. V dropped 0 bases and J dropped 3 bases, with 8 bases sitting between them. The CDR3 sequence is CASSLATRDTEAFF. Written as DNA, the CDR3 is TGTGCCAGCAGCTTAGCGACGAGGGACACTGAAGCTTTCTTT.

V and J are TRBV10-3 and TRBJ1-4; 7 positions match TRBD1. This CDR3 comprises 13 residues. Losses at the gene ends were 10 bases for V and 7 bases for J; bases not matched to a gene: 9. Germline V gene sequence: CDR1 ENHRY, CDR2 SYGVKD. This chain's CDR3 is CATSRDRIEKLFF. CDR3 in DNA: TGTGCCACCTCGAGGGACAGAATTGAAAAACTGTTTTTT.

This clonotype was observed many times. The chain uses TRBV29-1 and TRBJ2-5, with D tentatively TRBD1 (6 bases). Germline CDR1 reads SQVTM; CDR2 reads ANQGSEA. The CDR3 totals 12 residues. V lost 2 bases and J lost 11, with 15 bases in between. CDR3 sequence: CSVEFRGREQYF. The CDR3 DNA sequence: TGCAGCGTTGAATTCAGGGGTAGGGAGCAGTACTTC.

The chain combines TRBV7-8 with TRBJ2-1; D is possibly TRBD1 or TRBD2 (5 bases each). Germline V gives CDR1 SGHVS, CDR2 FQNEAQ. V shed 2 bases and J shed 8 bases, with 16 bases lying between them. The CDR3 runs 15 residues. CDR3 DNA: TGTGCCAGCAGCTTAACCGGGGCAAAGAGCGATGAGCAGTTCTTC. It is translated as CASSLTGAKSDEQFF.

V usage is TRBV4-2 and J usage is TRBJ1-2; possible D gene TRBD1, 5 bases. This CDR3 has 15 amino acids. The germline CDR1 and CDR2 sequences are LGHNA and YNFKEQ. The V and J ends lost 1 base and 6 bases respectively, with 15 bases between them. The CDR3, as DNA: TGTGCCAGCAGCCAAGCTAGAAGGGGATCGCATGGCTACACCTTC. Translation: CASSQARRGSHGYTF.

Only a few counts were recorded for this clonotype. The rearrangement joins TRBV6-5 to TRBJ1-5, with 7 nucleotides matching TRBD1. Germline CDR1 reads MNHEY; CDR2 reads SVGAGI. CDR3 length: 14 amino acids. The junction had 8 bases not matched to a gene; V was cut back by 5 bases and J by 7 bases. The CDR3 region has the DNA TGTGCCAGCAGTCCTCTATCACAGGGGCAGCCCCAGCATTTT. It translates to CASSPLSQGQPQHF.

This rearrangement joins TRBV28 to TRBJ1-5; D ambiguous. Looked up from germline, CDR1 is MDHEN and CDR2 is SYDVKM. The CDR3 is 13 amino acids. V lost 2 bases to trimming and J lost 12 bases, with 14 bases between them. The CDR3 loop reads CASSLPPGNLQHF. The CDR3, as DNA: TGTGCCAGCAGTTTACCGCCCGGGAATCTCCAGCATTTT.

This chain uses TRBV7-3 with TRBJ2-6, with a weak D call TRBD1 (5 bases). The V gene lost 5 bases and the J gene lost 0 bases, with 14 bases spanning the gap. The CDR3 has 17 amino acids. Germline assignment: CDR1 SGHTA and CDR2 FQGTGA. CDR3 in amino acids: CASSPTDRTSGANVLTF. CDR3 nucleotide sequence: TGTGCCAGCAGCCCTACCGACAGAACCTCTGGGGCCAACGTCCTGACTTTC.

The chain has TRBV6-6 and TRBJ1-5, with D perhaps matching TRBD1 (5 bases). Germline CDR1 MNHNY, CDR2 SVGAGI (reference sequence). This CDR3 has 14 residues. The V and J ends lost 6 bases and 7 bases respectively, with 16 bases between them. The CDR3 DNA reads TGTGCCAGCAGACGCGCGGGGGAGATACAGCCCCAGCATTTT. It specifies CASRRAGEIQPQHF.

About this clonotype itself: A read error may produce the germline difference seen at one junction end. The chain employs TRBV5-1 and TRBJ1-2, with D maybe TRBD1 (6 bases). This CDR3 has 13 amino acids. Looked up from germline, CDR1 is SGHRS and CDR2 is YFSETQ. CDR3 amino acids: CASSPGTYYGHTF. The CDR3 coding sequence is TGCGCCAGCAGCCCGGGGACATACTATGGCCACACCTTC.

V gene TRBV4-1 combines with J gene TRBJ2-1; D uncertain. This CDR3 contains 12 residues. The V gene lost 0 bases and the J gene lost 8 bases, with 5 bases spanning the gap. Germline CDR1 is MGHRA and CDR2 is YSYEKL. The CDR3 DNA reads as TGCGCCAGCAGCCAAGATCCCCATGAGCAGTTCTTC. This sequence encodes CASSQDPHEQFF.

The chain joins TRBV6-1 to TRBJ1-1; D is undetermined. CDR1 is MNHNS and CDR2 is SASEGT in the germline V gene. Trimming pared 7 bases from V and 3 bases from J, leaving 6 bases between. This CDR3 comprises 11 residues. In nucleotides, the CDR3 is TGTGCCAGCATGAAGGACACTGAAGCTTTCTTT. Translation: CASMKDTEAFF.

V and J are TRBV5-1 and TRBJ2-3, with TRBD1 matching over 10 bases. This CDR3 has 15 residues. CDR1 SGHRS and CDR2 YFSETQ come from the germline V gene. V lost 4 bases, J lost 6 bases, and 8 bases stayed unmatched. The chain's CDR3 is CASSADRGFGDTQYF. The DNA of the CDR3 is TGCGCCAGCAGCGCGGACAGGGGGTTTGGGGATACGCAGTATTTT.

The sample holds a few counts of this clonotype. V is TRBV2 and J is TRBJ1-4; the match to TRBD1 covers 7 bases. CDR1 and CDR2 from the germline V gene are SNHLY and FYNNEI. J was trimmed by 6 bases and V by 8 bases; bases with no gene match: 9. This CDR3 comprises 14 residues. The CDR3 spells CASVQQGGYEKLFF. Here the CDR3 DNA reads TGTGCCAGCGTCCAGCAGGGGGGTTATGAAAAACTGTTTTTT.

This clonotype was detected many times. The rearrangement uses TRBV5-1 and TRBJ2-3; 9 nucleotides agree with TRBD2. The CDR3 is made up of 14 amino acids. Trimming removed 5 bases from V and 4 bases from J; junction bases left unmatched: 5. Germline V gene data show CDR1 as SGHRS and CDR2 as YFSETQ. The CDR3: CASREAGGADTQYF. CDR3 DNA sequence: TGCGCCAGCAGAGAAGCGGGGGGCGCAGATACGCAGTATTTT.

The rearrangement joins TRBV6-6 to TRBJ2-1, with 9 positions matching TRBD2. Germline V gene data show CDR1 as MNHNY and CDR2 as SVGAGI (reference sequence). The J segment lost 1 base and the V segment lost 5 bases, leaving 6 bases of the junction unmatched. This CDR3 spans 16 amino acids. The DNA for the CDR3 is TGTGCCAGCAGTAACTTGCTAGCGGGGTCCTACAATGAGCAGTTCTTC. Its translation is CASSNLLAGSYNEQFF.

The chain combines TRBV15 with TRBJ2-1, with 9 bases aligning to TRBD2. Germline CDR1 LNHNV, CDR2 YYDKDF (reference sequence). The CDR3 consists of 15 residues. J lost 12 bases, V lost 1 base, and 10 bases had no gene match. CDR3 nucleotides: TGTGCCACCAGCAGAGCCGGGACTAGCCGCTCAGGGCAGTTCTTC. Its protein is CATSRAGTSRSGQFF.